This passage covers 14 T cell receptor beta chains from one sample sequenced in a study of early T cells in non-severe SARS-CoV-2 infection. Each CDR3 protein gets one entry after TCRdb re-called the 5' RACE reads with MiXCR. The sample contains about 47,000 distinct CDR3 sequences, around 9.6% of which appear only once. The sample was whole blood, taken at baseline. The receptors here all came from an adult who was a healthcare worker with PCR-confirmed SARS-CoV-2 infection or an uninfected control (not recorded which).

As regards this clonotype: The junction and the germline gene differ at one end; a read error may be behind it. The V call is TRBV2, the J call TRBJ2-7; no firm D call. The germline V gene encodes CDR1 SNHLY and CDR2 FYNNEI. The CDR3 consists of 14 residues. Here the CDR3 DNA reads TGCGCCAGCAGTGACCCTGACTCTCCCCACGAGCAGTACTTC. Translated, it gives CASSDPDSPHEQYF.

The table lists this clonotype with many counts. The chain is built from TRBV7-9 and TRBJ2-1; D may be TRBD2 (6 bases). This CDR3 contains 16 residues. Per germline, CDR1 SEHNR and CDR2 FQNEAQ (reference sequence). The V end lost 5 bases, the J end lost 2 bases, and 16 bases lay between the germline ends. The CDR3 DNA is TGTGCCAGCAGCCGCCACGCTGCGGGGACCTACAATGAGCAGTTCTTC. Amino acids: CASSRHAAGTYNEQFF.

CDR3 in amino acids: CASSPRTGEQYF. CDR3 sequence (DNA): TGTGCCAGCAGCCCACGGACAGGGGAGCAGTACTTC. V is TRBV11-2 and J is TRBJ2-7; 8 positions agree with TRBD1. The CDR3 has 12 amino acids. V shed 5 bases and J 7 bases; nucleotides not matched to a gene: 4. Germline CDR1 SGHAT, CDR2 FQNNGV.

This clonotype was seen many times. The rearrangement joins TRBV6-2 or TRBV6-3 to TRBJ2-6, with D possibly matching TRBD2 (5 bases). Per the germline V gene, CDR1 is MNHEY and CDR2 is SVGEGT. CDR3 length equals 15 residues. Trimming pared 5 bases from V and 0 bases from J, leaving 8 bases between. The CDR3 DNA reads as TGTGCCAGCAGTCTACTAGTCTCTGGGGCCAACGTCCTGACTTTC. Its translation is CASSLLVSGANVLTF.

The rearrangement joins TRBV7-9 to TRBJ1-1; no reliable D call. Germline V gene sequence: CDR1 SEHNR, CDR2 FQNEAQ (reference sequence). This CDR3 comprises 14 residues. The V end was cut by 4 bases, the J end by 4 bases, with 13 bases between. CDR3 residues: CASSSRAPSTEAFF. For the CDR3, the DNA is TGTGCCAGCAGCTCCCGAGCACCAAGCACTGAAGCTTTCTTT.

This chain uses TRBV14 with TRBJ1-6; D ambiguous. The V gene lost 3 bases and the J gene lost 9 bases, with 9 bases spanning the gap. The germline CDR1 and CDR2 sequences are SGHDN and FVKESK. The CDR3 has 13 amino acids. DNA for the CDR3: TGTGCCAGCAGCCAGACGACGGTTTCACCCCTCCACTTT. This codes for CASSQTTVSPLHF. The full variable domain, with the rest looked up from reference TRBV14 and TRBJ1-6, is EAGVTQFPSHSVIEKGQTVTLRCDPISGHDNLYWYRRVMGKEIKFLLHFVKESKQDESGMPNNRFLAERTGGTYSTLKVQPAELEDSGVYFCASSQTTVSPLHFGNGTRLTVT.

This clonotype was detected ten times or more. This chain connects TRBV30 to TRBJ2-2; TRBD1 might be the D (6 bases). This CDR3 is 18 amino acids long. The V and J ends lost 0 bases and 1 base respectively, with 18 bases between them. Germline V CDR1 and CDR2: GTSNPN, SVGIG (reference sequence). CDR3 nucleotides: TGTGCCTGGAGTGTCCTCGCCTCTTGGGGACAGAACACCGGGGAGCTGTTTTTT. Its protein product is CAWSVLASWGQNTGELFF. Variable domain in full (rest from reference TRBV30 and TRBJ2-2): SQTIHQWPATLVQPVGSPLSLECTVEGTSNPNLYWYRQAAGRGLQLLFYSVGIGQISSEVPQNLSASRPQDRQFILSSKKLLLSDSGFYLCAWSVLASWGQNTGELFFGEGSRLTVL.

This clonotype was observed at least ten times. DNA for the CDR3: TGTGCCACCACTCGAGGCGGACCTCAGCCCCAGCATTTT. The encoded protein is CATTRGGPQPQHF. This chain joins TRBV19 and TRBJ1-5; no reliable D call. Germline CDR1 LNHDA, CDR2 SQIVND (reference sequence). The CDR3 extends over 13 amino acids. V was shortened by 10 bases and J by 6 bases, with 16 bases between the two germline ends.

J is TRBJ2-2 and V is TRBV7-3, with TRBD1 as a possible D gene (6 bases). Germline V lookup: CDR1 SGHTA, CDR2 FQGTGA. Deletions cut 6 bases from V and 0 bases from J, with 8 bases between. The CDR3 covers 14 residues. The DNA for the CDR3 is TGTGCCAGCAGACAGGGCCCGAACACCGGGGAGCTGTTTTTT. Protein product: CASRQGPNTGELFF. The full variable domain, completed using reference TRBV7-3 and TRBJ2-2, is GAGVSQTPSNKVTEKGKYVELRCDPISGHTALYWYRQSLGQGPEFLIYFQGTGAADDSGLPNDRFFAVRPEGSVSTLKIQRTERGDSAVYLCASRQGPNTGELFFGEGSRLTVL.

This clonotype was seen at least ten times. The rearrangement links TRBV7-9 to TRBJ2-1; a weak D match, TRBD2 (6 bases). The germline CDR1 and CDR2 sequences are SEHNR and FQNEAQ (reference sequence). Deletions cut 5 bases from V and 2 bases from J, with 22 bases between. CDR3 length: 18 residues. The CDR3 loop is CASSTTSGGRNAYNEQFF. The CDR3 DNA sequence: TGTGCCAGCAGCACCACCAGTGGGGGGAGGAATGCCTACAATGAGCAGTTCTTC.

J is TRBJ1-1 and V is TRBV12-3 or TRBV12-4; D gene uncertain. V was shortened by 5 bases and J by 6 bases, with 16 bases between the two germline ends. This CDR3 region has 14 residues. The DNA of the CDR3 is TGTGCCAGCAGTCCTGCCTATTATGGGGCTGAAGCTTTCTTT. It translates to CASSPAYYGAEAFF.

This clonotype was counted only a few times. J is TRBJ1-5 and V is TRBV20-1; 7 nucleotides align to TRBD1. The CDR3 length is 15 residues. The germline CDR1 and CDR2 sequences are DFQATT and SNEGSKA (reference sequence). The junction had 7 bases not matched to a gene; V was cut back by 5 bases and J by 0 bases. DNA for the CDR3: TGCAGTGCTGCCGGGACAGCATATAGCAATCAGCCCCAGCATTTT. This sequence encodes CSAAGTAYSNQPQHF.

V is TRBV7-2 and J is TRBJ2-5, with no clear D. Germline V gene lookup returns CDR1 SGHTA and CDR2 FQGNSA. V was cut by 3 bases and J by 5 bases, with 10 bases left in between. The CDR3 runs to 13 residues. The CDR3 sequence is CASSFSSSETQYF. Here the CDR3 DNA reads TGTGCCAGCAGCTTCTCATCTTCGGAGACCCAGTACTTC.

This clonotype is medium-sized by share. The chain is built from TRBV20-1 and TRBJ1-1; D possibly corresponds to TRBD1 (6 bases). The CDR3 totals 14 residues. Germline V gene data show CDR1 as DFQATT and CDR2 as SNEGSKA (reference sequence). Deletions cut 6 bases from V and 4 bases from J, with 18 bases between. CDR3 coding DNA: TGCAGTGCGCTCCCAGGGGCCGGAGTCACTGAAGCTTTCTTT. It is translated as CSALPGAGVTEAFF.